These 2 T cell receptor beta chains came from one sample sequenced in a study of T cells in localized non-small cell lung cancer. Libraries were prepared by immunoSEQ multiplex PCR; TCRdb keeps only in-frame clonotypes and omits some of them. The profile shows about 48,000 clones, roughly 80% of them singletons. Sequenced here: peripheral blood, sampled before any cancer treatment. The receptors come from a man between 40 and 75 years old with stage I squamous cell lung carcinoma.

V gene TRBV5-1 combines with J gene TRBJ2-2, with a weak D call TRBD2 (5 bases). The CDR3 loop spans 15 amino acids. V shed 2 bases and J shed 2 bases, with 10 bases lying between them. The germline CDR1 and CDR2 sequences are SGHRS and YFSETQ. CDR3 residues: CASSFPGDNTGELFF. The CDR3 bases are TGCGCCAGCAGCTTTCCCGGGGATAACACCGGGGAGCTGTTTTTT.

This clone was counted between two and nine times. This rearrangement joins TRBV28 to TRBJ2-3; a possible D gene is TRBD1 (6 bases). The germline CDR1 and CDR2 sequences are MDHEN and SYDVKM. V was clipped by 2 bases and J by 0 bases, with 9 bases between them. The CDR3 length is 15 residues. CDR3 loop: CASSLRTASTDTQYF. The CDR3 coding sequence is TGTGCCAGCAGTTTAAGGACAGCAAGCACAGATACGCAGTATTTT.